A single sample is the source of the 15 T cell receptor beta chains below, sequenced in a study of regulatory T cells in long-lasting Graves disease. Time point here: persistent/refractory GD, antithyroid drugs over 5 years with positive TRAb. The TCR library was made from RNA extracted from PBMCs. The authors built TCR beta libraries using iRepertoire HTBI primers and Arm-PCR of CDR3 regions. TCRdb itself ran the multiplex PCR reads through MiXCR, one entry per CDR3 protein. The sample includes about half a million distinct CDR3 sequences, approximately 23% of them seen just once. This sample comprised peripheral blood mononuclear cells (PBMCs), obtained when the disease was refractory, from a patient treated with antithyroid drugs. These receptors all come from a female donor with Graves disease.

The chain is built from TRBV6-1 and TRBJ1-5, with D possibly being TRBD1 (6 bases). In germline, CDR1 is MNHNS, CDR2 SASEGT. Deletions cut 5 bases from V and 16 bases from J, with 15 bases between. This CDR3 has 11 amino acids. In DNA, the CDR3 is TGTGCCAGCAGTCTTGACAGGAGTTACCATTTT. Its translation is CASSLDRSYHF.

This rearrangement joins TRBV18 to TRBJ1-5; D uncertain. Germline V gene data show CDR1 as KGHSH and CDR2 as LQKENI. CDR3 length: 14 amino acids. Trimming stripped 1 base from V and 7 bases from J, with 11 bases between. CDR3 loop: CASSPQGPEQPQHF. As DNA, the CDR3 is TGTGCCAGCTCACCACAGGGCCCCGAGCAGCCCCAGCATTTT.

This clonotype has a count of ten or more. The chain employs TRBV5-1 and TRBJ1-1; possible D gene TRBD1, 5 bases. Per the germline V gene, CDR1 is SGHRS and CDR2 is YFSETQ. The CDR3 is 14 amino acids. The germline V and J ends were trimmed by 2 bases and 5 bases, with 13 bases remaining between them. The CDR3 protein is CASSFQGFGTEAFF. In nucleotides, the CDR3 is TGCGCCAGCAGCTTTCAGGGATTTGGGACTGAAGCTTTCTTT.

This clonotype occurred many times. The CDR3 reads CASSWTGPSEKLFF. CDR3 nucleotide sequence: TGTGCCAGCAGTTGGACAGGGCCCAGTGAAAAACTGTTTTTT. This sequence joins TRBV2 and TRBJ1-4; 8 bases fit TRBD1. The length of the CDR3 is 14 residues. Unmatched junction bases numbered 6, after V lost 5 bases and J lost 7 bases. CDR1 is SNHLY and CDR2 is FYNNEI in the germline V gene.

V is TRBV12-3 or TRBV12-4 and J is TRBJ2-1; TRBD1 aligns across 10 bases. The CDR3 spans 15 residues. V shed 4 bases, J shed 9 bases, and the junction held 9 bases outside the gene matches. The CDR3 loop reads CASSYSGQGDSEQFF. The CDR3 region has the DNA TGTGCCAGCAGTTACTCCGGACAGGGGGACAGTGAGCAGTTCTTC.

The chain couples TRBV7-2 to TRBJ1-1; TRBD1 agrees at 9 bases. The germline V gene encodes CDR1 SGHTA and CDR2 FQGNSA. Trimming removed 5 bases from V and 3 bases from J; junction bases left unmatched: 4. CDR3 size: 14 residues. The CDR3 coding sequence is TGTGCCAGCAGCCCGAGGACAGGGGACACTGAAGCTTTCTTT. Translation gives CASSPRTGDTEAFF.

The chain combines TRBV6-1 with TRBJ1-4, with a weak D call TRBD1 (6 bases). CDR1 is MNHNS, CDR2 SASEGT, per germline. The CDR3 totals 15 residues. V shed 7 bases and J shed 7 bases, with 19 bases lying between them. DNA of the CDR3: TGTGCCAGCACCCCACGGGGGGCGCTTGGTGAAAAACTGTTTTTT. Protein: CASTPRGALGEKLFF.

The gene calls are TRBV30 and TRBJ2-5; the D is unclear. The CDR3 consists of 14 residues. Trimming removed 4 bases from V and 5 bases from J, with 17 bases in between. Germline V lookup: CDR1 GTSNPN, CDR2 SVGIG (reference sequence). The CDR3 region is CAWTSLGPFETQYF. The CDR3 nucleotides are TGTGCCTGGACTTCGCTCGGGCCTTTTGAGACCCAGTACTTC.

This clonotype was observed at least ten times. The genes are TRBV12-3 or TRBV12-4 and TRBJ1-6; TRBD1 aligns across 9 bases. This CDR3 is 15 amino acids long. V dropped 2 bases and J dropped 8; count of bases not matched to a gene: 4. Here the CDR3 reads CASSLWTGADSPLHF. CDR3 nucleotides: TGTGCCAGCAGTTTATGGACAGGGGCCGATTCACCCCTCCACTTT.

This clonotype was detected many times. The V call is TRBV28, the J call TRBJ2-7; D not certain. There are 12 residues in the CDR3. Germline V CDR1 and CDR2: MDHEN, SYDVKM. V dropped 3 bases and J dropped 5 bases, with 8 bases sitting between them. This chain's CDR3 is CASSLSTNEQYF. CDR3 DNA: TGTGCCAGCAGTTTGTCGACCAACGAGCAGTACTTC.

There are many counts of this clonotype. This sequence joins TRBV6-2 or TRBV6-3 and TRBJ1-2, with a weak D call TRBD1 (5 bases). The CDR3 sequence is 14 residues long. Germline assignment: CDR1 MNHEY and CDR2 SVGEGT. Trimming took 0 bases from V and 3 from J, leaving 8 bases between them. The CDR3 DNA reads TGTGCCAGCAGTTACTCTCTGGGACACTATGGCTACACCTTC. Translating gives CASSYSLGHYGYTF.

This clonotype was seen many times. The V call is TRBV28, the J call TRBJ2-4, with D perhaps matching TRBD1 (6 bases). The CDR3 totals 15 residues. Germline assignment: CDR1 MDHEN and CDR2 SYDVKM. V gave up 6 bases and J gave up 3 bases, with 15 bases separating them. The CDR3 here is CASSPDGGYKNIQYF. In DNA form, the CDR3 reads TGTGCCAGCAGCCCAGATGGGGGCTACAAAAACATTCAGTACTTC.

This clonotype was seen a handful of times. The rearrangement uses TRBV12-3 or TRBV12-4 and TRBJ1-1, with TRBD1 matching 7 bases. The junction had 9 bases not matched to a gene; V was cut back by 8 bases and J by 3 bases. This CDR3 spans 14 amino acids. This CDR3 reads CASGTGTEDTEAFF. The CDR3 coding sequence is TGTGCCAGCGGGACCGGGACAGAGGACACTGAAGCTTTCTTT.

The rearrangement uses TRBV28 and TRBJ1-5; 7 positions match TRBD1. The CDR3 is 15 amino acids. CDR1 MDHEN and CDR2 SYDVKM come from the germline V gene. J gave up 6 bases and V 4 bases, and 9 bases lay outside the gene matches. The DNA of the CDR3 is TGTGCCAGCAGTTCCTATGGGACAGCTCCTCAGCCCCAGCATTTT. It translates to CASSSYGTAPQPQHF. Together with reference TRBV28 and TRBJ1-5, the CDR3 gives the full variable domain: DVKVTQSSRYLVKRTGEKVFLECVQDMDHENMFWYRQDPGLGLRLIYFSYDVKMKEKGDIPEGYSVSREKKERFSLILESASTNQTSMYLCASSSYGTAPQPQHFGDGTRLSIL.

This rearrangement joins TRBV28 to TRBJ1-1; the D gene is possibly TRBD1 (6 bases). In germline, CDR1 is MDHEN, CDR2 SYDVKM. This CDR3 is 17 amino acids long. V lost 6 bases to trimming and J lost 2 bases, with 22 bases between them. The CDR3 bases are TGTGCCAGCAGGTCCGAAGGGGGGGTCAGTCTTAACACTGAAGCTTTCTTT. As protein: CASRSEGGVSLNTEAFF.